Below, one TCR beta chain is given with its context. Its antigen is as yet unknown. Clones were sequenced by immunoSEQ multiplex PCR, and TCRdb holds only the in-frame ones, with some missing. The repertoire includes about 120,000 clones, 80% to 90% of them detected once, and 1.9% sits in the top ten. This sample is part of a study of cytomegalovirus exposure and HLA in healthy donors. Overall study findings and caveats: Cytomegalovirus association was listed for about 160 TCR beta chains. Most TCR sequences showed up rarely, but some public TCRs showed up in many donors.

The J segment lost 2 bases and the V segment lost 3 bases, leaving 7 bases of the junction unmatched. The CDR3 has 17 amino acids. In germline, CDR1 is SGHTA, CDR2 FQGNSA. The chain employs TRBV7-2 and TRBJ2-1, with 10 nucleotides matching TRBD2. The source of this sequence is a woman under 30 in good health and CMV-seronegative. Sequencing was done on a sample of PBMCs. The CDR3: CASSLEGGTSAYNEQFF. CDR3 DNA: TGTGCCAGCAGCTTGGAGGGCGGGACTAGCGCCTACAATGAGCAGTTCTTC.